The T cell receptor (beta chain) described here comes from a study of blood T cell repertoires in COVID-19. Turning to the study itself: Collection of acute and convalescent COVID-19 samples took place in the United States, Italy and Spain. From T cells, B-cell-depleted T cells, or PBMCs came the material, which was cDNA or gDNA.

Per the germline V gene, CDR1 is SGHVS and CDR2 is FQNEAQ. V lost 1 base and J 5 bases, leaving 12 bases between the germline ends. There are 14 residues in the CDR3. Measured with immunoSEQ multiplex PCR; TCRdb has only the in-frame clones, and not every one. This table holds 270,000 or so clones, about 90% found once. The V call is TRBV7-8, the J call TRBJ2-7, with a weak D call TRBD1 (6 bases). Sample: peripheral blood. The clonotype comes from a woman aged 25 to 39 with COVID-19, enrolled during active disease. The CDR3 here is CASSLGTALHEQYF. The DNA for the CDR3 is TGTGCCAGCAGCTTAGGGACAGCGTTGCACGAGCAGTACTTC.